Following are 30 T cell receptor beta chains from one sample sequenced in a study of PD-L1 blockade in urothelial cancer. Clones were sequenced by immunoSEQ multiplex PCR, and TCRdb holds only the in-frame ones, with some missing. This table holds about 74,000 clones, around four fifths found once. The material sequenced was PBMCs, taken around atezolizumab (anti-PD-L1) treatment. These receptors were taken from a man between 65 and 80 years old with urothelial cancer.

This clone has only one observation. V gene TRBV28 combines with J gene TRBJ1-1; D ambiguous. Between the trimmed V and J ends, which lost 3 bases and 1 base, there was a span of 9 bases. Per the germline V gene, CDR1 is MDHEN and CDR2 is SYDVKM. The CDR3 is 14 amino acids. The CDR3 nucleotides read TGTGCCAGCAGTTTGGGCCAGGCGAACACTGAAGCTTTCTTT. This translates into CASSLGQANTEAFF.

The chain combines TRBV4-1 with TRBJ2-3; TRBD1 might be the D (5 bases). The CDR3 consists of 18 residues. Germline CDR1 and CDR2: MGHRA and YSYEKL. Trimming cost V 0 bases and J 2 bases, with 18 bases left between them. CDR3: CASSQDAERWGLTDTQYF. The DNA of the CDR3 is TGCGCCAGCAGCCAAGATGCTGAACGCTGGGGCCTCACAGATACGCAGTATTTT.

V gene TRBV30 combines with J gene TRBJ2-1; 8 bases match TRBD2. This CDR3 has 14 residues. Germline CDR1 and CDR2: GTSNPN and SVGIG (reference sequence). V gave up 2 bases and J gave up 5 bases; unmatched junction bases: 5. CDR3 in amino acids: CAWSKAGGDNEQFF. The CDR3 nucleotides read TGTGCCTGGAGTAAGGCGGGAGGTGACAATGAGCAGTTCTTC. Full variable domain (outside the CDR3, taken from reference TRBV30 and TRBJ2-1): SQTIHQWPATLVQPVGSPLSLECTVEGTSNPNLYWYRQAAGRGLQLLFYSVGIGQISSEVPQNLSASRPQDRQFILSSKKLLLSDSGFYLCAWSKAGGDNEQFFGPGTRLTVL.

This clone was seen only once. The V gene is TRBV19, the J gene TRBJ1-5, with TRBD1 as a possible D gene (5 bases). Looked up from germline, CDR1 is LNHDA and CDR2 is SQIVND (reference sequence). The V gene lost 7 bases and the J gene lost 4 bases, with 11 bases spanning the gap. This CDR3 region has 13 residues. CDR3 nucleotides: TGTGCCAGTACCAGGGCAGGGAATCAGCCCCAGCATTTT. Residues: CASTRAGNQPQHF.

This clone was recorded only once. The rearrangement uses TRBV10-3 and TRBJ2-3, with 11 bases aligning to TRBD1. This CDR3 has 13 residues. The germline CDR1 and CDR2 sequences are ENHRY and SYGVKD. The junction had 4 bases not matched to a gene; V was cut back by 10 bases and J by 4 bases. Written as DNA, the CDR3 is TGTGCCACCCGGGACAGGGGGGCAGATACGCAGTATTTT. Translating gives CATRDRGADTQYF.

In DNA, the CDR3 is TGTGCCAGCAGTCCCTCGGGAGGGATTAGTCACGAGCAGTACTTC. This gives the protein CASSPSGGISHEQYF. V and J are TRBV28 and TRBJ2-7; 8 nucleotides agree with TRBD2. V lost 5 bases to trimming and J lost 5 bases; unmatched junction nucleotides: 11. The CDR3 loop spans 15 amino acids. Germline assignment: CDR1 MDHEN and CDR2 SYDVKM.

This chain connects TRBV6-5 to TRBJ1-2, with TRBD1 as a possible D gene (5 bases). The CDR3 is 11 amino acids. Germline V CDR1 and CDR2: MNHEY, SVGAGI. Trimming took off 7 bases at V and 4 bases at J, with 7 bases between the two ends. CDR3 loop: CASTQGYGYTF. The CDR3 nucleotides are TGTGCCAGCACCCAGGGCTATGGCTACACCTTC.

The gene calls are TRBV10-2 and TRBJ1-3; D gene unclear. Trimming took off 2 bases at V and 0 bases at J, with 8 bases between the two ends. The CDR3 spans 15 residues. The germline CDR1 and CDR2 sequences are WSHSY and SAAADI. DNA for the CDR3: TGCGCCAGCAGTGAGACCCTAAGCTCTGGAAACACCATATATTTT. Translating gives CASSETLSSGNTIYF.

The rearrangement uses TRBV11-2 and TRBJ1-3; 7 nucleotides agree with TRBD1. The junction had 5 bases not matched to a gene; V was cut back by 6 bases and J by 0 bases. CDR3 size: 15 residues. Germline assignment: CDR1 SGHAT and CDR2 FQNNGV. CDR3 in DNA: TGTGCCAGCAGTTCGACAGGGAGCTCTGGAAACACCATATATTTT. Protein sequence: CASSSTGSSGNTIYF.

This clone has a handful of counts. The genes are TRBV7-9 and TRBJ1-3; no clear D. Trimming removed 1 base at V and 8 bases at J, with 12 bases between. CDR1 and CDR2 (germline): SEHNR, FQNEAQ (reference sequence). This CDR3 has 14 amino acids. The CDR3 nucleotides are TGTGCCAGCAGCTTAGGACGGTCACTAGACACCATATATTTT. Amino acids: CASSLGRSLDTIYF.

This rearrangement joins TRBV5-1 to TRBJ1-2; 7 bases are a match to TRBD1. The CDR3 has 13 residues. Germline lookup yields CDR1 SGHRS and CDR2 YFSETQ. After removal of 2 bases from V and 7 bases from J, the junction contained 5 bases not matched to a gene. The CDR3 region has the DNA TGCGCCAGCAGCTTAACAGGGGATGCTGGCTACACCTTC. This codes for CASSLTGDAGYTF.

This chain joins TRBV6-1 and TRBJ2-7; D remains unclear. The length of the CDR3 is 14 residues. V was cut by 6 bases and J by 3 bases, with 15 bases left in between. CDR1 MNHNS and CDR2 SASEGT come from the germline V gene. The CDR3 spells CASSGRSIRYEQYF. In nucleotides, the CDR3 is TGTGCCAGCAGCGGCCGGAGCATCCGCTACGAGCAGTACTTC.

The CDR3, as DNA: TGTGCCAGCTCACCGTTAGACAGGGGGAGTGCGACCCAGTACTTC. Translating it yields CASSPLDRGSATQYF. The rearrangement joins TRBV18 to TRBJ2-5; 9 bases fit TRBD1. The CDR3 length is 15 residues. J gave up 7 bases and V 3 bases, and 9 bases lay outside the gene matches. Looked up from germline, CDR1 is KGHSH and CDR2 is LQKENI. Together with reference TRBV18 and TRBJ2-5, the CDR3 gives the full variable domain: NAGVMQNPRHLVRRRGQEARLRCSPMKGHSHVYWYRQLPEEGLKFMVYLQKENIIDESGMPKERFSAEFPKEGPSILRIQQVVRGDSAAYFCASSPLDRGSATQYFGPGTRLLVL.

The chain links TRBV5-1 to TRBJ1-2; D is unclear. CDR3 length: 13 amino acids. V gave up 2 bases and J gave up 14 bases, with 19 bases separating them. In germline, CDR1 is SGHRS, CDR2 YFSETQ. The DNA for the CDR3 is TGCGCCAGCAGCTTAAACGGGAACCCTAAGAAGACCTTC. It encodes CASSLNGNPKKTF. The full variable domain, rest sourced from reference TRBV5-1 and TRBJ1-2, is KAGVTQTPRYLIKTRGQQVTLSCSPISGHRSVSWYQQTPGQGLQFLFEYFSETQRNKGNFPGRFSGRQFSNSRSEMNVSTLELGDSALYLCASSLNGNPKKTFGSGTRLTVV.

The chain has TRBV5-1 and TRBJ2-1; TRBD2 might be the D (6 bases). The germline V and J ends were trimmed by 0 bases and 7 bases, with 17 bases remaining between them. The germline CDR1 and CDR2 sequences are SGHRS and YFSETQ. The CDR3 has 16 amino acids. CDR3 region: CASSLAGVGTGNEQFF. In DNA form, the CDR3 reads TGCGCCAGCAGCTTGGCCGGGGTGGGGACTGGGAATGAGCAGTTCTTC. Looking up the rest from reference TRBV5-1 and TRBJ2-1 gives the full variable domain: KAGVTQTPRYLIKTRGQQVTLSCSPISGHRSVSWYQQTPGQGLQFLFEYFSETQRNKGNFPGRFSGRQFSNSRSEMNVSTLELGDSALYLCASSLAGVGTGNEQFFGPGTRLTVL.

This chain connects TRBV5-5 to TRBJ2-2, with 7 bases fitting TRBD2. The germline V gene encodes CDR1 SGHKS and CDR2 YYEKEE (reference sequence). With 6 bases clipped from V and 0 bases from J, the junction kept 11 bases outside the gene matches. CDR3 length: 17 residues. CDR3 nucleotides: TGTGCCAGCAAGCGAACGGTGGGAGGGACGAACACCGGGGAGCTGTTTTTT. Encoded protein: CASKRTVGGTNTGELFF.

The DNA of the CDR3 is TGCGCCAGCAGCCTGACAGGGACAGAAAAACTGTTTTTT. Translating it yields CASSLTGTEKLFF. The gene calls are TRBV5-1 and TRBJ1-4; 7 nucleotides line up with TRBD1. This CDR3 spans 13 amino acids. J lost 8 bases, V lost 4 bases, and 5 bases had no gene match. Per germline, CDR1 SGHRS and CDR2 YFSETQ.

The V gene is TRBV7-3, the J gene TRBJ2-1; D is unresolved. Germline V gene lookup returns CDR1 SGHTA and CDR2 FQGTGA. Deletions cut 5 bases from V and 0 bases from J, with 11 bases between. The length of the CDR3 is 15 residues. CDR3 DNA sequence: TGTGCCAGCAGCCCCCGCGGAAGCTCCTACAATGAGCAGTTCTTC. It translates to CASSPRGSSYNEQFF.

V and J are TRBV5-4 and TRBJ2-3; TRBD1 agrees at 7 bases. Germline lookup yields CDR1 SGHNT and CDR2 YYREEE (reference sequence). Losses at the gene ends were 2 bases for V and 2 bases for J; bases not matched to a gene: 14. CDR3 length: 18 residues. In DNA, the CDR3 is TGTGCCAGCAGCTTCCAGCGACCCGGGACAGAGTACACAGATACGCAGTATTTT. This encodes CASSFQRPGTEYTDTQYF.

There are a few counts of this clone. The chain carries TRBV5-6 and TRBJ1-2; 10 bases are a match to TRBD1. The CDR3 is 13 amino acids. V lost 6 bases, J lost 8 bases, and 7 bases stayed unmatched. The germline gives CDR1 SGHDT, CDR2 YYEEEE. CDR3 coding DNA: TGTGCCAGCACCTTCCGGACAGGGGGAGGCTACACCTTC. Its protein is CASTFRTGGGYTF.

This clone was picked up one time. The J gene is TRBJ2-3, the V gene TRBV29-1; 10 bases match TRBD2. Germline CDR1 and CDR2: SQVTM and ANQGSEA. This CDR3 is built from 14 residues. V dropped 6 bases and J dropped 1; count of bases not matched to a gene: 4. The CDR3 reads CSVSGTSGTDTQYF. The CDR3 DNA sequence: TGCAGCGTGTCCGGGACTAGCGGCACAGATACGCAGTATTTT.

The chain combines TRBV7-8 with TRBJ1-2; 10 positions match TRBD1. The V and J ends lost 5 bases and 7 bases, in that order; junction bases with no gene match: 4. In germline, CDR1 is SGHVS, CDR2 FQNEAQ. The CDR3 is 13 residues long. As DNA, the CDR3 is TGTGCCAGCAGCCCTCGGACAGGGGGTGGCTACACCTTC. This translates into CASSPRTGGGYTF.

This rearrangement joins TRBV7-3 to TRBJ2-7; D is possibly TRBD1 (6 bases). This CDR3 spans 17 amino acids. Deletions cut 9 bases from V and 5 bases from J, with 29 bases between. From germline, CDR1 is SGHTA and CDR2 FQGTGA. Here the CDR3 reads CARGAMQGSPPTDEQYF. The CDR3 nucleotides are TGTGCCAGGGGGGCAATGCAAGGGTCCCCCCCTACGGACGAGCAGTACTTC.

The chain has TRBV4-1 and TRBJ2-1; 9 bases fit TRBD2. V was pared by 3 bases and J by 0 bases, with 6 bases of the junction left unmatched. Germline V gene sequence: CDR1 MGHRA, CDR2 YSYEKL. The CDR3 totals 17 residues. The CDR3 DNA follows: TGCGCCAGCAGCCATGTTATTAGCGGGAGCTCCTACAATGAGCAGTTCTTC. Translation: CASSHVISGSSYNEQFF.

The J gene is TRBJ2-5, the V gene TRBV5-4; 7 bases agree with TRBD2. Germline-derived CDR1 and CDR2 are SGHNT and YYREEE (reference sequence). There are 15 residues in the CDR3. With V trimmed by 2 bases and J by 5 bases, 9 bases remained unmatched. This CDR3 reads CASSLGAGAVETQYF. Written as DNA, the CDR3 is TGTGCCAGCAGCTTAGGCGCGGGAGCGGTGGAGACCCAGTACTTC.

This chain joins TRBV7-2 and TRBJ2-7; D is undetermined. This CDR3 is 12 amino acids long. The ends were cut back, 4 bases at V and 0 bases at J, with 4 bases in the middle. Germline V lookup: CDR1 SGHTA, CDR2 FQGNSA. DNA of the CDR3: TGTGCCAGCAGCTCCAGCTCCTACGAGCAGTACTTC. Translation: CASSSSSYEQYF. Full variable domain (rest looked up from reference TRBV7-2 and TRBJ2-7): GAGVSQSPSNKVTEKGKDVELRCDPISGHTALYWYRQSLGQGLEFLIYFQGNSAPDKSGLPSDRFSAERTGGSVSTLTIQRTQQEDSAVYLCASSSSSYEQYFGPGTRLTVT.

This clone was detected once. V and J are TRBV5-6 and TRBJ2-3; 9 bases fit TRBD1. Germline V gene lookup returns CDR1 SGHDT and CDR2 YYEEEE. J was trimmed by 4 bases and V by 4 bases; bases with no gene match: 1. This CDR3 has 13 residues. CDR3 amino acids: CASSRDRADTQYF. The DNA for the CDR3 is TGTGCCAGCAGCCGGGACAGGGCAGATACGCAGTATTTT.

The J gene is TRBJ2-7, the V gene TRBV6-5; tentative D call: TRBD1 (6 bases). Germline CDR1 MNHEY, CDR2 SVGAGI. The CDR3 runs 13 residues. The V end lost 5 bases, the J end lost 4 bases, and 12 bases lay between the germline ends. CDR3: CASSRDTPYEQYF. CDR3 in DNA: TGTGCCAGCAGTCGGGACACACCATACGAGCAGTACTTC.

V is TRBV28 and J is TRBJ1-1, with a tentative D call TRBD1 (5 bases). This CDR3 spans 12 amino acids. The ends were cut back, 4 bases at V and 10 bases at J, with 13 bases in the middle. Germline V gene lookup returns CDR1 MDHEN and CDR2 SYDVKM. Here the CDR3 reads CASSSPGLAAFF. CDR3 DNA: TGTGCCAGCAGTTCCCCAGGGTTGGCAGCTTTCTTT. Looking up the rest from reference TRBV28 and TRBJ1-1 gives the full variable domain: DVKVTQSSRYLVKRTGEKVFLECVQDMDHENMFWYRQDPGLGLRLIYFSYDVKMKEKGDIPEGYSVSREKKERFSLILESASTNQTSMYLCASSSPGLAAFFGQGTRLTVV.

The J gene is TRBJ2-7, the V gene TRBV11-2; TRBD1 is a possible D gene (6 bases). The CDR3 is made up of 13 amino acids. V shed 4 bases and J shed 0 bases, with 7 bases lying between them. Germline-derived CDR1 and CDR2 are SGHAT and FQNNGV. CDR3 in amino acids: CASSSGHSYEQYF. CDR3 coding DNA: TGTGCCAGCAGCTCGGGACACTCCTACGAGCAGTACTTC.